This T cell receptor beta chain originates from a study of T cells in Graves' hyperthyroidism and ophthalmopathy. Of note for this clonotype: Possible read error: a much larger clone is one base away.

It was RNA transcripts that yielded the amplified TCR beta CDR3 regions. During a first-round RT-PCR of the TCR CDR3, the HTBI primer set was used. TCRdb recomputed calls from the multiplex PCR reads with MiXCR, one row per CDR3 protein. The table includes 470,000 or so distinct CDR3 sequences, around 21% detected once. CDR1 and CDR2 from the germline V gene are SGHVS and FQNEAQ. The CDR3 is 15 amino acids. Subjects aged 18 to 65 presented with newly diagnosed hyperthyroidism of less than 2 months' duration. Sequenced sample: blood. This TCR came from a man aged 18-30 years with Graves' hyperthyroidism. The chain employs TRBV7-8 and TRBJ2-7, with D possibly called TRBD1 or TRBD2 (5 bases each). In DNA, the CDR3 is TGTGCCAGCTGCTTAAGGGACGGCCTCTCCTACGAGCAGTACTTC. Its protein product is CASCLRDGLSYEQYF.